Given below is one T cell receptor beta chain in context. Germline V gives CDR1 KGHSH, CDR2 LQKENI. The CDR3 contains 13 residues. Trimming took off 3 bases at V and 4 bases at J, with 9 bases between the two ends. These data originate in a study of T cell changes during pregnancy in multiple sclerosis. This table comes from immunoSEQ multiplex PCR, and its TCRdb copy is limited to in-frame clones, with some not included. The table includes 32,000 or so clones, roughly nine tenths detected once. The material was CD4+ T cells from peripheral blood mononuclear cells, obtained in the second trimester of pregnancy. This TCR derives from a female donor with multiple sclerosis, enrolled in a pregnancy study. The chain recombines TRBV18 with TRBJ1-1; D call uncertain. CDR3 region: CASSPSGSTEAFF. The CDR3 nucleotides are TGTGCCAGCTCACCCTCAGGCAGCACTGAAGCTTTCTTT.